The rows below give T cell receptor beta chains drawn from one sample of a study of identifying expanded T cells in peripheral blood. Data came from immunoSEQ multiplex PCR; TCRdb stores just in-frame clones and leaves some out. The table lists 70,000 or so clones, 75% to 90% of them singletons. Source material: blood. Every receptor here comes from a person aged 18 to 70 in good health. Each CDR3 is given with its conserved first and last residue. A D gene is named only where the DNA matches it firmly. Size is stated for part of the rows, as once, few or many counts, or as a class when the clone is expanded.

CDR3: CASSDGSPLYEQYF
DNA: TGTGCCAGCAGTGACGGGTCCCCCTTATACGAGCAGTACTTC
V: TRBV6-4
size: NA
D: NA
J: TRBJ2-7

CDR3: CASSSPSVDTQYF
DNA: TGCGCCAGCAGCTCCCCTAGCGTAGATACGCAGTATTTT
V: TRBV5-1
size: NA
D: NA
J: TRBJ2-3

CDR3: CASRGTGRSYGYTF
DNA: TGTGCCAGCAGGGGCACAGGGCGCTCCTATGGCTACACCTTC
V: TRBV6-5
size: NA
D: NA
J: TRBJ1-2

CDR3: CASSLGLTVSGDTQYF
DNA: TGTGCCAGCAGCTTAGGGTTGACGGTAAGTGGGGATACGCAGTATTTT
V: TRBV11-1
size: NA
D: NA
J: TRBJ2-3

CDR3: CASSSGPQQPQHF
DNA: TGTGCCAGCAGCTCAGGACCGCAACAGCCCCAGCATTTT
V: TRBV5-6
size: NA
D: NA
J: TRBJ1-5

CDR3: CSVSTPEAFF
DNA: TGCAGCGTTTCTACCCCTGAAGCTTTCTTT
V: TRBV29-1
size: once
D: NA
J: TRBJ1-1

CDR3: CASRVGQGVNEQYF
DNA: TGTGCCAGCAGGGTTGGGCAGGGGGTGAACGAGCAGTACTTC
V: TRBV2
size: NA
D: TRBD1
J: TRBJ2-7

CDR3: CASSVEAGGTDTQYF
DNA: TGTGCCAGCAGCGTAGAGGCGGGGGGCACAGATACGCAGTATTTT
V: TRBV9
size: once
D: TRBD2
J: TRBJ2-3

CDR3: CASSFGQGAETQYF
DNA: TGCGCCAGCAGCTTCGGACAGGGAGCGGAGACCCAGTACTTC
V: TRBV5-1
size: NA
D: TRBD1
J: TRBJ2-5

CDR3: CASSQVTGSDTQYF
DNA: TGTGCCAGCAGCCAAGTGACAGGGTCTGATACGCAGTATTTT
V: TRBV14
size: NA
D: TRBD1
J: TRBJ2-3

CDR3: CASSRWDRSYEQYF
DNA: TGTGCCAGCAGCAGATGGGACAGATCCTACGAGCAGTACTTC
V: TRBV7-9
size: NA
D: TRBD1
J: TRBJ2-7

CDR3: CSVARGETQYF
DNA: TGCAGCGTTGCTCGTGGGGAGACCCAGTACTTC
V: TRBV29-1
size: NA
D: NA
J: TRBJ2-5

CDR3: CASSKGHRGGNQPQHF
DNA: TGTGCCAGCAGCAAAGGACACAGGGGAGGGAATCAGCCCCAGCATTTT
V: TRBV21-1
size: NA
D: NA
J: TRBJ1-5

CDR3: CASSETYEQYF
DNA: TGTGCCAGCAGCGAAACCTACGAGCAGTACTTC
V: TRBV2
size: NA
D: NA
J: TRBJ2-7

CDR3: CASSNEPSQETQYF
DNA: TGTGCCAGCAGTAACGAACCCAGCCAAGAGACCCAGTACTTC
V: TRBV2
size: NA
D: NA
J: TRBJ2-5

CDR3: CASSEGWQGKAFF
DNA: TGTGCCAGCAGTGAGGGATGGCAGGGGAAAGCTTTCTTT
V: TRBV6-4
size: NA
D: NA
J: TRBJ1-1

CDR3: CASSVGGLSNQPQHF
DNA: TGTGCCAGCAGCGTCGGGGGGCTTAGCAATCAGCCCCAGCATTTT
V: TRBV7-2
size: NA
D: NA
J: TRBJ1-5

CDR3: CASSSRTDGQPQHF
DNA: TGTGCCAGCAGTTCCCGGACAGACGGACAGCCCCAGCATTTT
V: TRBV27
size: NA
D: NA
J: TRBJ1-5

CDR3: CASSEQGPPRGYTF
DNA: TGTGCCAGCAGTGAACAGGGGCCACCCCGAGGCTACACCTTC
V: TRBV2
size: NA
D: NA
J: TRBJ1-2

CDR3: CASSRGQGGFHEQYF
DNA: TGCGCCAGCAGCCGTGGACAGGGGGGTTTTCACGAGCAGTACTTC
V: TRBV4-3
size: NA
D: TRBD1
J: TRBJ2-7

CDR3: CASSLGTLNYGYTF
DNA: TGTGCCAGCAGCCTCGGGACACTGAACTATGGCTACACCTTC
V: TRBV5-4
size: NA
D: NA
J: TRBJ1-2

CDR3: CASSLQSFLNEQFF
DNA: TGTGCCAGCAGCCTACAGTCGTTTCTCAATGAGCAGTTCTTC
V: TRBV11-2
size: NA
D: NA
J: TRBJ2-1

CDR3: CASSPPRRGGVDTQYF
DNA: TGTGCCAGCTCACCACCTCGGCGGGGGGGCGTAGATACGCAGTATTTT
V: TRBV18
size: NA
D: TRBD2
J: TRBJ2-3

CDR3: CASSSQPQETQYF
DNA: TGTGCCAGCAGCTCTCAGCCCCAAGAGACCCAGTACTTC
V: TRBV11-2
size: once
D: NA
J: TRBJ2-5

CDR3: CASSWAGGTSEKLFF
DNA: TGTGCCAGCAGCTGGGCAGGGGGCACTTCTGAAAAACTGTTTTTT
V: TRBV7-2
size: NA
D: TRBD1
J: TRBJ1-4

CDR3: CASYGTDTQYF
DNA: TGTGCCAGCTACGGTACAGATACGCAGTATTTT
V: TRBV2
size: once
D: NA
J: TRBJ2-3

CDR3: CASSLDAGGSQPQHF
DNA: TGTGCCAGCAGCTTAGATGCAGGGGGCAGTCAGCCCCAGCATTTT
V: TRBV7-2
size: NA
D: TRBD1
J: TRBJ1-5

CDR3: CASSQGGSWGETQYF
DNA: TGCGCCAGCAGCCAAGGCGGGAGTTGGGGAGAGACCCAGTACTTC
V: TRBV4-3
size: NA
D: TRBD2
J: TRBJ2-5

CDR3: CASSQGTSGTEAFF
DNA: TGTGCCAGCTCACAAGGGACGTCGGGTACTGAAGCTTTCTTT
V: TRBV18
size: NA
D: NA
J: TRBJ1-1

CDR3: CASSFAGTSGRVRDEQFF
DNA: TGTGCCAGCAGCTTTGCCGGGACTAGCGGGAGGGTTCGGGATGAGCAGTTCTTC
V: TRBV11-2
size: NA
D: TRBD2
J: TRBJ2-1

CDR3: CAREDRAFQETQYF
DNA: TGCGCCAGAGAGGACAGGGCTTTCCAAGAGACCCAGTACTTC
V: TRBV10-1
size: NA
D: TRBD1
J: TRBJ2-5

CDR3: CSVDWGPTRKTQYF
DNA: TGCAGCGTTGATTGGGGCCCCACGAGGAAGACCCAGTACTTC
V: TRBV29-1
size: NA
D: NA
J: TRBJ2-5

CDR3: CASSLYADHNYGYTF
DNA: TGTGCCAGCAGTTTATACGCGGATCATAACTATGGCTACACCTTC
V: TRBV28
size: NA
D: NA
J: TRBJ1-2

CDR3: CASSLVGAQETQYF
DNA: TGTGCCAGCAGCTTAGTGGGAGCCCAAGAGACCCAGTACTTC
V: TRBV7-8
size: NA
D: NA
J: TRBJ2-5

CDR3: CATSRDAQSYEQYF
DNA: TGTGCCACCAGCAGAGATGCCCAGTCCTACGAGCAGTACTTC
V: TRBV15
size: NA
D: NA
J: TRBJ2-7

CDR3: CASSLTTNTEAFF
DNA: TGTGCCAGCAGCTTAACGACAAACACTGAAGCTTTCTTT
V: TRBV7-3
size: NA
D: NA
J: TRBJ1-1

CDR3: CASRGLTEAFF
DNA: TGTGCCAGCAGGGGACTTACTGAAGCTTTCTTT
V: TRBV28
size: NA
D: NA
J: TRBJ1-1

CDR3: CSARPRQGVGGATNYGYTF
DNA: TGCAGCGCGCGGCCGCGACAGGGGGTAGGAGGTGCGACTAACTATGGCTACACCTTC
V: TRBV29-1
size: NA
D: TRBD1
J: TRBJ1-2

CDR3: CASSRDLSGANVLTF
DNA: TGTGCCAGCAGTCGGGACCTCTCTGGGGCCAACGTCCTGACTTTC
V: TRBV27
size: NA
D: NA
J: TRBJ2-6

CDR3: CASSGPAESARYEQYF
DNA: TGTGCCAGCAGTGGACCGGCAGAGTCGGCGAGGTACGAGCAGTACTTC
V: TRBV25-1
size: NA
D: NA
J: TRBJ2-7

CDR3: CSVARQVGNEQFF
DNA: TGCAGCGTTGCGAGACAGGTAGGGAATGAGCAGTTCTTC
V: TRBV29-1
size: NA
D: NA
J: TRBJ2-1

CDR3: CASSFGVSDTQYF
DNA: TGTGCCAGCAGCTTCGGCGTCTCAGATACGCAGTATTTT
V: TRBV7-3
size: once
D: NA
J: TRBJ2-3

CDR3: CASSGQVLGGVEQFF
DNA: TGTGCCAGCAGTGGACAGGTTTTAGGTGGCGTTGAGCAGTTCTTC
V: TRBV28
size: NA
D: TRBD1
J: TRBJ2-1

CDR3: CASSYGGPTYGYTF
DNA: TGTGCCAGCAGTTACGGGGGTCCCACTTATGGCTACACCTTC
V: TRBV6-5
size: NA
D: NA
J: TRBJ1-2

CDR3: CASSLSGSSYNEQFF
DNA: TGTGCCAGCAGTCTAAGCGGAAGCTCCTACAATGAGCAGTTCTTC
V: TRBV7-3
size: NA
D: NA
J: TRBJ2-1

CDR3: CASSGRGSNQPQHF
DNA: TGTGCCAGCAGTGGAAGGGGTAGCAATCAGCCCCAGCATTTT
V: TRBV2
size: NA
D: NA
J: TRBJ1-5